The 5 T cell receptor beta chains below all came from one sample that was sequenced in a study of T-cell memory formation after mild COVID-19 (dated by TCRdb to about 2021). The library came from 5' RACE. For sequencing, an Illumina NovaSeq 6000 was employed. Using fastp trimming at Q25 and MiXCR clonotype assembly, TCRdb reanalyzed the public sequencing data and kept in-frame beta chains. Each CDR3 protein appears once, grouped with its most common genes and DNA. The sample profile shows roughly 510,000 distinct CDR3 sequences; approximately 15% of them were found once. 8.1% of the sample is in the top ten clones. The sample consisted of PBMCs or a T cell subset sorted from them (not recorded which). These receptors originate from an adult woman who had mild COVID-19 (a few samples of this study predate the infection). The sample titles of this study are shuffled in the database, so cell type and time point are left out; the donor was told from shared clones.

This clonotype was detected only a few times. CDR3 DNA sequence: TGTGCCAGCGGGCCACAAGCGGGAGGTCGGCTAGGTGAGCAGTTCTTC. It encodes CASGPQAGGRLGEQFF. This chain connects TRBV7-2 to TRBJ2-1; 9 nucleotides agree with TRBD2. Trimming cost V 8 bases and J 9 bases; bases outside gene matches: 17. The germline gives CDR1 SGHTA, CDR2 FQGNSA. This CDR3 spans 16 amino acids.

This clonotype was picked up a small number of times. This chain connects TRBV27 to TRBJ2-5; 9 bases fit TRBD2. V dropped 5 bases and J dropped 4; count of bases not matched to a gene: 8. This CDR3 spans 15 amino acids. The germline CDR1 and CDR2 sequences are MNHEY and SMNVEV (reference sequence). CDR3 bases: TGTGCCAGCAGTCCAGCCCGGCGGGGGGGAGAGACCCAGTACTTC. Amino acid sequence: CASSPARRGGETQYF.

There are a few counts of this clonotype. The chain couples TRBV6-2 or TRBV6-3 to TRBJ1-1; possible D gene TRBD1, 6 bases. V lost 5 bases and J 3 bases, leaving 25 bases between the germline ends. CDR1 is MNHEY and CDR2 is SVGEGT in the germline V gene. CDR3 length: 18 residues. The CDR3: CASSPIPGAGRFDTEAFF. CDR3 DNA sequence: TGTGCCAGCAGTCCCATCCCAGGGGCCGGTCGTTTCGACACTGAAGCTTTCTTT.

The J gene is TRBJ2-7, the V gene TRBV7-9; D unresolved. CDR3 length: 13 amino acids. V lost 6 bases and J lost 6, with 15 bases in between. CDR1 is SEHNR and CDR2 is FQNEAQ in the germline V gene (reference sequence). The CDR3 bases are TGTGCCAGCAGGCCCCGTGGGTCGGGCGAGCAGTACTTC. Protein: CASRPRGSGEQYF. Looking up the rest from reference TRBV7-9 and TRBJ2-7 gives the full variable domain: DTGVSQNPRHKITKRGQNVTFRCDPISEHNRLYWYRQTLGQGPEFLTYFQNEAQLEKSRLLSDRFSAERPKGSFSTLEIQRTEQGDSAMYLCASRPRGSGEQYFGPGTRLTVT.

This clonotype has a handful of counts. The chain employs TRBV4-1 and TRBJ2-3; 12 nucleotides agree with TRBD2. The junction had 7 bases not matched to a gene; V was cut back by 4 bases and J by 5 bases. Germline CDR1 and CDR2: MGHRA and YSYEKL. This CDR3 is built from 16 residues. CDR3 in amino acids: CASSRALAGGVDTQYF. In DNA form, the CDR3 reads TGCGCCAGCAGCCGAGCACTAGCGGGGGGCGTAGATACGCAGTATTTT.